This TCR beta chain derives from a study of T cell clonality in common variable immunodeficiency. The CDR3 totals 14 residues. Germline loops: CDR1 DFQATT, CDR2 SNEGSKA (reference sequence). With 3 bases removed from V and 1 base from J, the gap between germline ends came to 12 bases. Both groups were predominantly of Caucasian heritage. Measured with immunoSEQ multiplex PCR; TCRdb has only the in-frame clones, and not every one. The sample has around 34,000 clones, none seen only once. The sample holds many counts of this clone. The CDR3 end is not reached by the read, which stops 3 residues before it; the germline J gene fills it in.

The sequence derives from a person aged 18 to 70 in good health. This chain links TRBV20-1 with TRBJ2-5; D is possibly TRBD2 (5 bases). Sequenced sample: peripheral blood mononuclear cells. CDR3: CSASLRASQETQYF. The sequenced part of the CDR3 DNA is TGCAGTGCTAGTCTGCGGGCTTCCCAAGAGACC.